This T cell receptor beta chain appears in the sequencing data of a study of T cells in Graves' hyperthyroidism and ophthalmopathy. Study-wide context: The authors collected peripheral blood at initial diagnosis, before any treatment.

RNA transcripts provided the source from which TCR beta CDR3 regions were amplified. A first-round RT-PCR of the TCR CDR3 used the HTBI primer set. TCRdb ran MiXCR on the multiplex PCR reads and lists one entry per CDR3 protein. The sample contains around 250,000 distinct CDR3 sequences, approximately 23% of which appear only once. To note about this clonotype: As yet, its antigen is unknown.

Study-wide results and limits: Peripheral blood also featured most of the thyroid clonotypes expanded above 0.001.

This CDR3 contains 16 residues. J gave up 9 bases and V 5 bases, and 12 bases lay outside the gene matches. Looked up from germline, CDR1 is MNHNS and CDR2 is SASEGT. The sequence was obtained from a woman aged 40 to 49 with Graves' ophthalmopathy. The specimen was blood. The chain carries TRBV6-1 and TRBJ1-6; 8 bases are a match to TRBD1. The CDR3 region has the DNA TGTGCCAGCAGTCAACCCCCGGACAGGGAGCGTTCACCCCTCCACTTT. Translation: CASSQPPDRERSPLHF.